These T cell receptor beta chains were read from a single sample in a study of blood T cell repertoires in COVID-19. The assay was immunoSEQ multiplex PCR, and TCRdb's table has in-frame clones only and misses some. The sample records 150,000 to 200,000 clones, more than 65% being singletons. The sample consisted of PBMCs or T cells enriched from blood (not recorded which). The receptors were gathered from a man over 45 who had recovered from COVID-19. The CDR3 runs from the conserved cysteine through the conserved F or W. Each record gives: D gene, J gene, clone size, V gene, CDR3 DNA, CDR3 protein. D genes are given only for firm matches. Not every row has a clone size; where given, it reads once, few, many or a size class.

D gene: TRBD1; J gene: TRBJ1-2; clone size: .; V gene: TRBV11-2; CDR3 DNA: TGTGCCAGCAGCTTAGACTGGACAGGGGGGAATGGCTACACCTTC; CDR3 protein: CASSLDWTGGNGYTF
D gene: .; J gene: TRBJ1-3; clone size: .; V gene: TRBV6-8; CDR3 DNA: TGTGCCAGCAATCGTTCCGGAAACACCATATATTTT; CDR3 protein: CASNRSGNTIYF
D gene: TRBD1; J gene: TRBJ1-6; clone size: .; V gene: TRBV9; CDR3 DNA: TGTGCCAGCAGCGTTTCGGACAGGGGCCTTCATTCACCCCTCCACTTT; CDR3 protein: CASSVSDRGLHSPLHF
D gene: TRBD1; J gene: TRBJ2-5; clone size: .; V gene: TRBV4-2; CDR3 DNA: TGTGCCAGCAGCCAAGGACAGGGTCTTGAGGAGACCCAGTACTTC; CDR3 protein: CASSQGQGLEETQYF
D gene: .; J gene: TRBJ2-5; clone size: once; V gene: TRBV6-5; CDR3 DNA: TGTGCCAGTTACACCTTGCGGCGTACACCAGAGACCCAGTACTTC; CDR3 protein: CASYTLRRTPETQYF
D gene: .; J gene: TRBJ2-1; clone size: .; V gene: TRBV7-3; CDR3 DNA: TGTGCCAGCAGCTTAAGGGACGGGGGTTACAATGAGCAGTTCTTC; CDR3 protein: CASSLRDGGYNEQFF
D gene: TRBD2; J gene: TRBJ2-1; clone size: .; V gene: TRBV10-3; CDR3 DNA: TGTGCCATCGGATTAGCGGGGGGGCCTTCCCGTGAGCAGTTCTTC; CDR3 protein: CAIGLAGGPSREQFF
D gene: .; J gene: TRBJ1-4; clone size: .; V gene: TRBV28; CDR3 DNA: TGTGCCAGCAGTGGAGGCGGCAGGGGTAATGAAAAACTGTTTTTT; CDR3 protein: CASSGGGRGNEKLFF
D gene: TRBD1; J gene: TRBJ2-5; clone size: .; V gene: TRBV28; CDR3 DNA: TGTGCCAGCAGTGAGAGGGGGCCGGAGACCCAGTACTTC; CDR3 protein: CASSERGPETQYF
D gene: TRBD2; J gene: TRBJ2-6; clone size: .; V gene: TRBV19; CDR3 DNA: TGTGCCAGCCTCTATGGGCTAGCGGGGGGAAGACCTGGGGCCAACGTCCTGACTTTC; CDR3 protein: CASLYGLAGGRPGANVLTF